Listed here are 18 T cell receptor beta chains from one sample, sequenced in a study of OX40 agonist ivuxolimab in advanced cancers. TCRdb's table, derived via immunoSEQ multiplex PCR, lists solely in-frame clones and lacks some. This sample has 78,000 or so clones, with roughly 90% found just once. This sample comprised CD4+ or CD8+ T cells sorted from blood, obtained in a trial of the OX40 agonist ivuxolimab. All receptors come from an adult with an advanced solid tumor such as melanoma, head and neck, liver or kidney cancer.

This clone came up a few times. V usage is TRBV7-9 and J usage is TRBJ2-7; D might be TRBD2 (6 bases). Germline V lookup: CDR1 SEHNR, CDR2 FQNEAQ (reference sequence). Deletions cut 5 bases from V and 5 bases from J, with 10 bases between. The CDR3 runs to 12 residues. CDR3 sequence reads: CASSVGGDEQYF. CDR3 DNA: TGTGCCAGCAGCGTAGGCGGGGACGAGCAGTACTTC.

V gene TRBV7-9 combines with J gene TRBJ2-5; 7 nucleotides line up with TRBD1. The germline gives CDR1 SEHNR, CDR2 FQNEAQ (reference sequence). After removal of 3 bases from V and 2 bases from J, the junction contained 6 bases not matched to a gene. The CDR3 is 15 amino acids. In nucleotides, the CDR3 is TGTGCCAGCAGCTTTGGGACAGTCACTCAAGAGACCCAGTACTTC. Encoded protein: CASSFGTVTQETQYF.

The genes are TRBV11-2 and TRBJ1-1; no firm D call. The length of the CDR3 is 11 residues. CDR1 is SGHAT and CDR2 is FQNNGV in the germline V gene. The V gene lost 5 bases and the J gene lost 4 bases, with 5 bases spanning the gap. The DNA for the CDR3 is TGTGCCAGCAGCCCCCCCACTGAAGCTTTCTTT. Amino acids: CASSPPTEAFF.

V is TRBV13 and J is TRBJ1-4; 7 bases map to TRBD1. CDR1 PRHDT and CDR2 FYEKMQ come from the germline V gene (reference sequence). CDR3 length: 15 amino acids. The V segment lost 4 bases and the J segment 4 bases; nucleotides outside the gene matches: 6. In DNA form, the CDR3 reads TGTGCCAGCAGCTCGACAGGGCGGGGTAATGAAAAACTGTTTTTT. Translated, it gives CASSSTGRGNEKLFF. Variable domain in full (rest from reference TRBV13 and TRBJ1-4): AAGVIQSPRHLIKEKRETATLKCYPIPRHDTVYWYQQGPGQDPQFLISFYEKMQSDKGSIPDRFSAQQFSDYHSELNMSSLELGDSALYFCASSSTGRGNEKLFFGSGTQLSVL.

This chain connects TRBV29-1 to TRBJ2-7; no clear D gene. V lost 4 bases and J 0 bases, leaving 10 bases between the germline ends. The CDR3 runs 13 residues. The V gene's germline CDR1 is SQVTM and CDR2 ANQGSEA. The DNA for the CDR3 is TGCAGCGTTGGGACGGCGAGCTCCTACGAGCAGTACTTC. This codes for CSVGTASSYEQYF.

The chain couples TRBV7-9 to TRBJ1-2; TRBD1 matches 9 bases. The CDR3 covers 15 residues. Germline loops: CDR1 SEHNR, CDR2 FQNEAQ (reference sequence). Trimming took 4 bases from V and 9 from J; bases not matched to a gene: 12. As DNA, the CDR3 is TGTGCCAGCAGCTCCCCGGGACAGGGTGCTCTTTGCTACACCTTC. It specifies CASSSPGQGALCYTF.

J is TRBJ1-1 and V is TRBV11-2, with TRBD1 as a possible D gene (5 bases). Trimming took 2 bases from V and 0 from J, leaving 7 bases between them. Germline CDR1 and CDR2: SGHAT and FQNNGV. The CDR3 runs 14 residues. The CDR3 DNA reads as TGTGCCAGCAGCTTAAGGGGCTTGAACACTGAAGCTTTCTTT. Translated: CASSLRGLNTEAFF.

The gene calls are TRBV7-8 and TRBJ2-1; TRBD1 aligns across 10 bases. Germline V CDR1 and CDR2: SGHVS, FQNEAQ. The CDR3 runs to 15 residues. J gave up 5 bases and V 6 bases, and 7 bases lay outside the gene matches. CDR3 nucleotides: TGTGCCAGCAGTCGTAGACAGGGGGCTCACAATGAGCAGTTCTTC. It yields the protein CASSRRQGAHNEQFF.

V gene TRBV6-1 combines with J gene TRBJ1-1; 7 bases are a match to TRBD1. The germline V gene encodes CDR1 MNHNS and CDR2 SASEGT. This CDR3 has 14 residues. V shed 7 bases, J shed 7 bases, and the junction held 12 bases outside the gene matches. The CDR3 protein is CASTDRQGDNEAFF. CDR3 coding DNA: TGTGCCAGCACCGACCGACAGGGTGATAATGAAGCTTTCTTT.

The chain couples TRBV6-1 to TRBJ1-5; D uncertain. The germline V gene has CDR1 MNHNS and CDR2 SASEGT. The length of the CDR3 is 17 residues. With 4 bases removed from V and 2 bases from J, the gap between germline ends came to 18 bases. CDR3 sequence reads: CASSVALGMGGNQPQHF. The DNA for the CDR3 is TGTGCCAGCAGTGTCGCATTGGGGATGGGTGGCAATCAGCCCCAGCATTTT.

The chain joins TRBV6-6 to TRBJ1-1, with TRBD1 matching over 8 bases. V was pared by 6 bases and J by 11 bases, with 8 bases of the junction left unmatched. The germline gives CDR1 MNHNY, CDR2 SVGAGI (reference sequence). This CDR3 spans 12 amino acids. This chain's CDR3 is CASSLPRDRAFF. The DNA of the CDR3 is TGTGCCAGCAGCCTACCGAGGGACAGGGCTTTCTTT.

The chain is built from TRBV29-1 and TRBJ2-1; 7 nucleotides match TRBD2. The V segment lost 3 bases and the J segment 10 bases; nucleotides outside the gene matches: 12. Germline CDR1 is SQVTM and CDR2 is ANQGSEA. The CDR3 has 14 residues. The CDR3 DNA follows: TGCAGCGTTGATTTCGGTCGGGGGGTAACGGAGCAGTTCTTC. Translating it yields CSVDFGRGVTEQFF.

The V gene is TRBV7-9, the J gene TRBJ1-2; D call uncertain. The CDR3 totals 16 residues. Per the germline V gene, CDR1 is SEHNR and CDR2 is FQNEAQ (reference sequence). Deletions cut 4 bases from V and 0 bases from J, with 15 bases between. CDR3 residues: CASSSFTGRSNYGYTF. The CDR3, as DNA: TGTGCCAGCAGCTCATTCACCGGGAGGTCTAACTATGGCTACACCTTC. Together with reference TRBV7-9 and TRBJ1-2, the CDR3 gives the full variable domain: DTGVSQNPRHKITKRGQNVTFRCDPISEHNRLYWYRQTLGQGPEFLTYFQNEAQLEKSRLLSDRFSAERPKGSFSTLEIQRTEQGDSAMYLCASSSFTGRSNYGYTFGSGTRLTVV.

A single count supports this clone. This chain uses TRBV16 with TRBJ1-1, with D perhaps matching TRBD1 (5 bases). This CDR3 region has 16 residues. Germline V gene lookup returns CDR1 KGHSY and CDR2 FQNENV. The V gene lost 0 bases and the J gene lost 0 bases, with 11 bases spanning the gap. The CDR3 spells CASSQSGRGLNTEAFF. CDR3 DNA sequence: TGTGCCAGCAGCCAATCGGGACGCGGCCTGAACACTGAAGCTTTCTTT.

This clone was counted a single time. V and J are TRBV11-2 and TRBJ1-1; D uncertain. The CDR3 contains 15 residues. Germline V gives CDR1 SGHAT, CDR2 FQNNGV. V lost 3 bases and J lost 1, with 12 bases in between. The CDR3 DNA sequence: TGTGCCAGCAGCTTGGCCAGCTTAGCGAACACTGAAGCTTTCTTT. It is translated as CASSLASLANTEAFF.

A single count supports this clone. This CDR3 is CASSLVNTEAFF. The DNA of the CDR3 is TGCGCCAGCAGCTTAGTGAACACTGAAGCTTTCTTT. This rearrangement joins TRBV5-1 to TRBJ1-1; D unresolved. Trimming removed 2 bases at V and 0 bases at J, with 2 bases between. The CDR3 runs 12 residues. Germline V gene sequence: CDR1 SGHRS, CDR2 YFSETQ.

The V call is TRBV6-1, the J call TRBJ2-7, with TRBD1 identical over 7 bases. The V gene's germline CDR1 is MNHNS and CDR2 SASEGT. This CDR3 contains 15 residues. J was trimmed by 0 bases and V by 5 bases; bases with no gene match: 7. The DNA of the CDR3 is TGTGCCAGCAGTAAAACAGGGGTTGTCTCCTACGAGCAGTACTTC. Residues: CASSKTGVVSYEQYF.

The gene calls are TRBV7-3 and TRBJ2-3; D is possibly TRBD2 (6 bases). The germline CDR1 and CDR2 sequences are SGHTA and FQGTGA. Trimming removed 5 bases at V and 2 bases at J, with 14 bases between. This CDR3 region has 15 residues. The CDR3 loop is CASSPGGPHTDTQYF. In nucleotides, the CDR3 is TGTGCCAGCAGCCCCGGGGGACCTCACACAGATACGCAGTATTTT.